The clone carrying this T cell receptor (beta chain) was seen a handful of times. What it recognizes is unknown. The sample is drawn from a study of identical twins. One entry per CDR3 protein results from TCRdb running MiXCR on the 5' RACE reads. This table has roughly 770,000 distinct CDR3 sequences, roughly 20% appearing once. Findings of the study overall: Diverse VJ usage suggested most zero-insertion clonotypes were not invariant T cells.

This CDR3 comprises 13 residues. Trimming cost V 6 bases and J 0 bases, with 10 bases left between them. Germline values: CDR1 SGHRS, CDR2 YFSETQ. Every sampled donor was Caucasian and healthy. The sample also formed part of further work on T cells expressing NK-cell markers. In that study: In several donors, dominant clonotypes made up about 25-65% of CD3+CD56-NKG2C+ cells.

The TCR sequence derives from a young woman in good health. The chain is built from TRBV5-1 and TRBJ2-7; the D gene is possibly TRBD2 (6 bases). Input material: PBMCs. In nucleotides, the CDR3 is TGCGCCAGCAACGGCGGGGCCTCCTACGAGCAGTACTTC. Amino acid sequence: CASNGGASYEQYF.